Following are 9 T cell receptor beta chains from one sample sequenced in a study of human T cells and chemical hapten exposure. Time point in this sample: patch test 3, about 24 weeks after DPC sensitization. Treatment meaning: therapeutic diphenylcyclopropenone sensitization with weekly scalp DPC. TCRdb passed the RACE reads through MiXCR, listing each CDR3 protein once. The data contain about 89,000 distinct CDR3 sequences, around 13% of them seen just once; the ten biggest clones take up approximately 5%. The starting material was whole blood, obtained in connection with sensitization to the hapten diphenylcyclopropenone (DPC). These receptors all stem from a woman aged 45-65 years with alopecia areata. Some clones in this sample may be carry-over from other donors' samples.

As regards this clonotype: A read error may explain this, as a much larger clone is one base away. This chain connects TRBV12-3 or TRBV12-4 to TRBJ1-2, with 7 positions matching TRBD1. CDR3 length: 13 residues. The junction had 2 bases not matched to a gene; V was cut back by 6 bases and J by 1 base. The chain's CDR3 is CASSGTDNYGYTF. The DNA of the CDR3 is TGTGCCAGCAGCGGGACAGATAACTATGGCTACACCTTC.

The DNA of the CDR3 is TGTGCCAGCAGCCCCTCGGAACTAGCGGGAATTGAGCAGTTCTTC. As protein: CASSPSELAGIEQFF. This sequence joins TRBV5-6 and TRBJ2-1; 10 nucleotides match TRBD2. CDR3 size: 15 residues. V trimming: 4 bases; J trimming: 9 bases; junction bases outside the gene matches: 10. CDR1 is SGHDT, CDR2 YYEEEE, per germline.

This clonotype was seen a handful of times. V is TRBV20-1 and J is TRBJ2-6, with unresolved D. V lost 5 bases and J 2 bases, leaving 13 bases between the germline ends. Germline V gene sequence: CDR1 DFQATT, CDR2 SNEGSKA (reference sequence). This CDR3 has 15 amino acids. The DNA for the CDR3 is TGCAGTGCTTTGAAGACGGCGGCTGGGGCCAACGTCCTGACTTTC. Translated: CSALKTAAGANVLTF.

This clonotype came up a few times. The chain is built from TRBV7-2 and TRBJ1-2; no clear D gene. Trimming took off 5 bases at V and 4 bases at J, with 14 bases between the two ends. The CDR3 is 14 residues long. Germline V CDR1 and CDR2: SGHTA, FQGNSA. The CDR3 nucleotides are TGTGCCAGCAGCCCCTCTGCGGGCACCTATGGCTACACCTTC. Its protein is CASSPSAGTYGYTF.

This clonotype was observed at least ten times. An end of the junction does not agree with germline; a read error may underlie this. V is TRBV7-9 and J is TRBJ2-7, with 8 bases identical to TRBD2. Germline CDR1 is SEHNR and CDR2 is FQNEAQ (reference sequence). This CDR3 is built from 12 residues. The chain's CDR3 is CASSWISTSGRF. In DNA, the CDR3 is TGTGCCAGCAGCTGGATCTCTACTAGCGGTCGATTC.

The V call is TRBV5-4, the J call TRBJ2-3, with 16 bases identical to TRBD2. V trimming: 3 bases; J trimming: 6 bases; junction bases outside the gene matches: 4. The CDR3 runs to 16 residues. Germline values: CDR1 SGHNT, CDR2 YYREEE (reference sequence). CDR3 protein: CASSSGLAGGLDTQYF. In DNA, the CDR3 is TGTGCCAGCAGCTCGGGACTAGCGGGAGGGCTGGATACGCAGTATTTT.

This clonotype turned up a few times. The chain couples TRBV4-2 to TRBJ2-1; D remains ambiguous. The CDR3 spans 11 residues. V lost 2 bases and J 12 bases, leaving 8 bases between the germline ends. Germline values: CDR1 LGHNA, CDR2 YNFKEQ. CDR3 sequence reads: CASSQLGRQFF. CDR3 bases: TGTGCCAGCAGCCAATTAGGTCGGCAGTTCTTC.

This clonotype was counted many times. The V gene is TRBV18, the J gene TRBJ1-5, with D perhaps matching TRBD1 (6 bases). Looked up from germline, CDR1 is KGHSH and CDR2 is LQKENI. The CDR3 sequence is 13 residues long. Trimming left V 6 bases short and J 7 bases short, with 13 bases between. As DNA, the CDR3 is TGTGCCAGCTCCCAGGACCAGGGGCAGCCCCAGCATTTT. Translating it yields CASSQDQGQPQHF.

This clonotype was seen repeatedly, ten times or more. The V and J genes are TRBV29-1 and TRBJ2-2; TRBD2 matches 10 bases. CDR1 is SQVTM and CDR2 is ANQGSEA in the germline V gene. The CDR3 length is 15 residues. J lost 1 base, V lost 1 base, and 0 bases had no gene match. The CDR3 protein is CSVEGLAGNTGELFF. The CDR3 coding sequence is TGCAGCGTTGAAGGACTAGCGGGGAACACCGGGGAGCTGTTTTTT.